The clone carrying this T cell receptor beta chain was counted many times. Its antigen is unknown. The sample originates from a study of beta chain features in type 1 diabetes. Study-wide results and limits: Using cDNA template may skew counts toward highly expressing activated cells. With patients and controls alike, PCR might favor shorter templates to an equal degree.

Germline assignment: CDR1 MNHEY and CDR2 SVGAGI. The CDR3 extends over 14 amino acids. Trimming cost V 5 bases and J 6 bases; bases outside gene matches: 9. The entirety of the isolated RNA underwent reverse transcription, so expressed TCRB transcripts were sequenced. Some clones are missing from TCRdb's copy, which holds only in-frame ones; the method was immunoSEQ multiplex PCR. Of hundreds of thousands of clones listed, 7.5% to 9% are singletons. Heparinised blood was drawn once per donor, averaging roughly 120 mL. Sorted CD4+ subsets: naive, central memory, regulatory, stem cell-like memory (CD45RO/CCR7/CD25/CD127/CD95/CD27 panel).

V gene TRBV6-5 combines with J gene TRBJ1-2; the match to TRBD1 covers 7 bases. Sequencing was done on a sample of central memory CD4+ T cells from blood. This TCR derives from a woman between 18 and 29 years old in good health. The CDR3 DNA reads TGTGCCAGCAGTAAGACAGGGAGGTATGATGGCTACACCTTC. It encodes CASSKTGRYDGYTF.